These 23 T cell receptor beta chains were all obtained from the same sample, sequenced in a study of blood T cell repertoires in COVID-19. Here immunoSEQ multiplex PCR was the method, and the copy in TCRdb shows in-frame clones only, minus some. The sample has roughly 39,000 clones, around 90% seen once; the top ten hold 9%. The sample consisted of peripheral blood. These receptors came from an older woman with acute or convalescent COVID-19.

The chain uses TRBV5-1 and TRBJ2-3; 11 bases map to TRBD2. Germline V CDR1 and CDR2: SGHRS, YFSETQ. CDR3 size: 18 residues. With V trimmed by 0 bases and J by 4 bases, 10 bases remained unmatched. This chain's CDR3 is CASSLATTSGRGADTQYF. DNA of the CDR3: TGCGCCAGCAGCTTGGCCACAACTAGCGGGAGAGGAGCAGATACGCAGTATTTT.

The chain recombines TRBV3-1 (or the pseudogene TRBV3-2) with TRBJ1-2; no firm D call. V shed 3 bases and J shed 7 bases, with 18 bases lying between them. Looked up from germline, CDR1 is LGHDT and CDR2 is YNNKEL (reference sequence). The CDR3 totals 15 residues. The CDR3 here is CASSQFTALSSGYTF. In DNA form, the CDR3 reads TGTGCCAGCAGCCAGTTTACAGCCTTAAGTAGTGGCTACACCTTC.

This clone has just a few counts. The chain is built from TRBV19 and TRBJ2-2, with a tentative D call TRBD1 (5 bases). Germline CDR1 is LNHDA and CDR2 is SQIVND (reference sequence). CDR3 length: 14 residues. Between the trimmed V and J ends, which lost 9 bases and 7 bases, there was a span of 18 bases. The CDR3 DNA is TGTGCCAGCGAACAGCAGGGTTCGGTCGGGGAGCTGTTTTTT. Translating it yields CASEQQGSVGELFF.

The chain carries TRBV19 and TRBJ1-6, with TRBD1 matching over 7 bases. The CDR3 contains 16 residues. CDR1 is LNHDA, CDR2 SQIVND, per germline (reference sequence). Trimming took 6 bases from V and 4 from J; bases not matched to a gene: 9. The CDR3 loop is CASSLAGTAYNSPLHF. CDR3 DNA sequence: TGTGCCAGTAGCCTCGCAGGGACAGCTTATAATTCACCCCTCCACTTT.

The chain is built from TRBV29-1 and TRBJ1-4; 9 positions match TRBD1. Germline V gives CDR1 SQVTM, CDR2 ANQGSEA. V lost 6 bases, J lost 8 bases, and 4 bases stayed unmatched. There are 12 residues in the CDR3. CDR3 sequence reads: CSVGQGLEKLFF. Written as DNA, the CDR3 is TGCAGCGTGGGACAGGGTCTCGAAAAACTGTTTTTT.

The chain joins TRBV6-6 to TRBJ2-1, with D possibly being TRBD2 (6 bases). CDR1 MNHNY and CDR2 SVGAGI come from the germline V gene (reference sequence). CDR3 length: 16 residues. The V and J ends lost 10 bases and 5 bases respectively, with 24 bases between them. The CDR3 nucleotides are TGTGCCACCTATGAGCCGTTGGGGGACTCTGACAATGAGCAGTTCTTC. Its protein is CATYEPLGDSDNEQFF.

The chain recombines TRBV4-3 with TRBJ2-3, with a weak D call TRBD2 (5 bases). This CDR3 has 14 residues. Germline lookup yields CDR1 LGHNA and CDR2 YSLEER. Between the trimmed V and J ends, which lost 0 bases and 4 bases, there was a span of 8 bases. DNA of the CDR3: TGCGCCAGCAGCCAAGATCGGGGTCCAGATACGCAGTATTTT. Translating it yields CASSQDRGPDTQYF.

This sequence joins TRBV9 and TRBJ2-5; 7 bases fit TRBD2. The CDR3 is 14 amino acids. J gave up 1 base and V 4 bases, and 4 bases lay outside the gene matches. Germline lookup yields CDR1 SGDLS and CDR2 YYNGEE. The CDR3 nucleotides read TGTGCCAGCAGCAACCTAGCGGCCCAAGAGACCCAGTACTTC. Translated, it gives CASSNLAAQETQYF.

This clone was counted a single time. V and J are TRBV11-2 and TRBJ2-1; D call uncertain. Germline V gene sequence: CDR1 SGHAT, CDR2 FQNNGV. The CDR3 consists of 12 residues. Trimming left V 5 bases short and J 11 bases short, with 13 bases between. This CDR3 is CASSTNSRKQFF. The CDR3 coding sequence is TGTGCCAGCAGCACAAATTCACGTAAGCAGTTCTTC. The variable domain in full, with the rest retrieved from reference TRBV11-2 and TRBJ2-1, is EAGVAQSPRYKIIEKRQSVAFWCNPISGHATLYWYQQILGQGPKLLIQFQNNGVVDDSQLPKDRFSAERLKGVDSTLKIQPAKLEDSAVYLCASSTNSRKQFFGPGTRLTVL.

This sequence joins TRBV27 and TRBJ2-3; 9 bases are shared with TRBD1. The CDR3 is 16 amino acids. V dropped 5 bases and J dropped 4; count of bases not matched to a gene: 10. Germline CDR1 and CDR2: MNHEY and SMNVEV (reference sequence). CDR3 protein: CASSIIGTGLADTQYF. The CDR3 nucleotides are TGTGCCAGCAGTATCATCGGGACAGGGTTAGCAGATACGCAGTATTTT.

This chain connects TRBV7-9 to TRBJ2-1, with D perhaps TRBD1 (6 bases). Germline V gives CDR1 SEHNR, CDR2 FQNEAQ (reference sequence). The CDR3 runs to 13 residues. Trimming pared 2 bases from V and 10 bases from J, leaving 12 bases between. CDR3 region: CASSLNPTGEQFF. CDR3 sequence (DNA): TGTGCCAGCAGCTTAAACCCGACAGGAGAGCAGTTCTTC.

V and J are TRBV5-6 and TRBJ1-5; 7 nucleotides match TRBD1. V lost 4 bases and J lost 0; bases outside the gene matches: 7. Germline V gives CDR1 SGHDT, CDR2 YYEEEE. The CDR3 has 16 amino acids. DNA of the CDR3: TGTGCCAGCAGCCGACAGGGACTTGATAGCAATCAGCCCCAGCATTTT. Translated: CASSRQGLDSNQPQHF.

V is TRBV3-1 (or the pseudogene TRBV3-2) and J is TRBJ2-2; 13 bases line up with TRBD2. J lost 6 bases, V lost 0 bases, and 4 bases had no gene match. CDR3 length equals 17 residues. Germline-derived CDR1 and CDR2 are LGHDT and YNNKEL (reference sequence). The CDR3 spells CASSQELAGGPSGELFF. The CDR3 DNA reads TGTGCCAGCAGCCAAGAACTAGCGGGGGGGCCGTCCGGGGAGCTGTTTTTT.

The V call is TRBV2, the J call TRBJ1-4; 7 bases align to TRBD1. The trim removed 5 bases at V and 5 bases at J, leaving 5 bases unmatched. The V gene's germline CDR1 is SNHLY and CDR2 FYNNEI. The CDR3 consists of 14 residues. CDR3 sequence: CASSPGGGNEKLFF. In DNA form, the CDR3 reads TGTGCCAGCAGTCCAGGGGGTGGGAATGAAAAACTGTTTTTT.

The chain links TRBV5-4 to TRBJ2-5; D unclear. In germline, CDR1 is SGHNT, CDR2 YYREEE (reference sequence). Trimming shortened V by 3 bases and J by 5 bases, and 20 bases separated the two germline ends. This CDR3 has 16 residues. DNA of the CDR3: TGTGCCAGCAGCTCCCGGCAACGCGGTCGGGTGGAGACCCAGTACTTC. Translated: CASSSRQRGRVETQYF.

This chain uses TRBV18 with TRBJ2-5, with D possibly matching TRBD1 (5 bases). Trimming took off 4 bases at V and 4 bases at J, with 7 bases between the two ends. Germline assignment: CDR1 KGHSH and CDR2 LQKENI. The CDR3 spans 12 residues. The CDR3 protein is CASSRGPETQYF. The DNA for the CDR3 is TGTGCCAGCTCACGGGGCCCAGAGACCCAGTACTTC.

The chain has TRBV11-3 and TRBJ2-1, with 9 positions matching TRBD2. The CDR3 runs 15 residues. Germline-derived CDR1 and CDR2 are SGHNT and YENEEA. The junction had 6 bases not matched to a gene; V was cut back by 5 bases and J by 4 bases. This CDR3 reads CASSGGAGGYNEQFF. CDR3 nucleotides: TGTGCCAGCAGCGGCGGGGCGGGAGGGTACAATGAGCAGTTCTTC.

The chain uses TRBV5-5 and TRBJ2-1, with D possibly matching TRBD2 (5 bases). CDR1 and CDR2 (germline): SGHKS, YYEKEE (reference sequence). The length of the CDR3 is 15 residues. Between the trimmed V and J ends, which lost 4 bases and 10 bases, there was a span of 21 bases. The CDR3 DNA is TGTGCCAGCAGCCTGGAGGCTCGGCTCCTAGTCGAGCAGTTCTTC. It encodes CASSLEARLLVEQFF.

V is TRBV27 and J is TRBJ1-2, with 7 nucleotides matching TRBD1. Losses at the gene ends were 3 bases for V and 4 bases for J; bases not matched to a gene: 5. The CDR3 totals 14 residues. The germline V gene encodes CDR1 MNHEY and CDR2 SMNVEV (reference sequence). CDR3 amino acids: CASSFLPGGYGYTF. The DNA for the CDR3 is TGTGCCAGCAGTTTTCTTCCAGGGGGCTATGGCTACACCTTC.

The chain is built from TRBV6-5 and TRBJ1-3; tentatively, D is TRBD1 (5 bases). The length of the CDR3 is 14 residues. Germline assignment: CDR1 MNHEY and CDR2 SVGAGI. Trimming removed 2 bases from V and 2 bases from J, with 7 bases in between. Here the CDR3 DNA reads TGTGCCAGCAGTTACGGGGCCACTGGAAACACCATATATTTT. It codes for CASSYGATGNTIYF.

V and J are TRBV28 and TRBJ2-5; D is possibly TRBD2 (5 bases). V was shortened by 7 bases and J by 4 bases, with 16 bases between the two germline ends. Looked up from germline, CDR1 is MDHEN and CDR2 is SYDVKM. The CDR3 covers 14 residues. The CDR3 protein is CASIGSVEGETQYF. CDR3 nucleotide sequence: TGTGCCAGCATCGGTAGCGTCGAGGGAGAGACCCAGTACTTC.

The rearrangement joins TRBV24-1 to TRBJ2-5; 8 bases line up with TRBD1. The CDR3 sequence is 12 residues long. Trimming removed 9 bases from V and 5 bases from J; junction bases left unmatched: 4. Germline values: CDR1 KGHDR, CDR2 SFDVKD. CDR3 protein: CATAGGDETQYF. CDR3 sequence (DNA): TGTGCCACCGCAGGGGGCGATGAGACCCAGTACTTC.

This chain connects TRBV27 to TRBJ2-1, with 8 bases lining up with TRBD2. Trimming took 2 bases from V and 7 from J; bases not matched to a gene: 7. Germline CDR1 and CDR2: MNHEY and SMNVEV (reference sequence). The CDR3 loop spans 15 amino acids. In DNA form, the CDR3 reads TGTGCCAGCAGTTTAATCGGGGGGGCACGAAATGAGCAGTTCTTC. It translates to CASSLIGGARNEQFF.